One and the same sample provided the 15 T cell receptor beta chains below, sequenced in a study of early T cells in non-severe SARS-CoV-2 infection. TCRdb re-called the 5' RACE reads through MiXCR, storing one row per CDR3 protein. The data contain 40,000 or so distinct CDR3 sequences, less than 6.5% of them singletons. This specimen consisted of whole blood, obtained at baseline. The receptors were gathered from an adult who was a healthcare worker with PCR-confirmed SARS-CoV-2 infection or an uninfected control (not recorded which).

This clonotype came up many times. The chain couples TRBV19 to TRBJ2-1; D remains ambiguous. Germline CDR1 and CDR2: LNHDA and SQIVND (reference sequence). Trimming cost V 0 bases and J 7 bases, with 13 bases left between them. There are 15 residues in the CDR3. The CDR3 reads CASSIDYDGLNEQFF. The CDR3 DNA is TGTGCCAGTAGTATAGATTATGACGGTTTGAATGAGCAGTTCTTC.

This clonotype was seen ten or more times. The chain is built from TRBV20-1 and TRBJ1-2; D not resolved. The V gene's germline CDR1 is DFQATT and CDR2 SNEGSKA (reference sequence). V lost 4 bases and J lost 7, with 13 bases in between. The CDR3 runs to 12 residues. In nucleotides, the CDR3 is TGCAGTGCTATAGAGGGCTGGCGTGGCTACACCTTC. Translated, it gives CSAIEGWRGYTF.

Notes on this clonotype: This may arise from a read error, as a much more abundant clone is one base away. The chain is built from TRBV19 and TRBJ2-5; D possibly uses TRBD1 or TRBD2 (5 bases each). This CDR3 has 15 residues. The germline CDR1 and CDR2 sequences are LNHDA and SQIVND (reference sequence). In DNA, the CDR3 is TGTACCAGTAGCCCCCCCGGTGGGGGAAGAGAGACCCAGTACTTC. Protein product: CTSSPPGGGRETQYF.

The V gene is TRBV11-2, the J gene TRBJ1-2; D unclear. The V gene's germline CDR1 is SGHAT and CDR2 FQNNGV. CDR3 length: 14 amino acids. V dropped 5 bases and J dropped 0 bases, with 10 bases sitting between them. The chain's CDR3 is CASSPFTTNYGYTF. CDR3 DNA sequence: TGTGCCAGCAGCCCCTTTACAACTAACTATGGCTACACCTTC.

This clonotype was seen only a few times. The CDR3 bases are TGTGCCAGCAGTTATGGAGGGGGCCGCACTGAAGCTTTCTTT. Translation gives CASSYGGGRTEAFF. The chain recombines TRBV6-2 or TRBV6-3 with TRBJ1-1; TRBD1 aligns across 7 bases. The V gene end was trimmed by 3 bases and the J gene end by 4 bases; junction bases not matched to a gene: 5. Germline V gene data show CDR1 as MNHEY and CDR2 as SVGEGT. The CDR3 has 14 residues.

This clonotype was detected a few times. The chain combines TRBV3-1 with TRBJ2-1; no reliable D call. Trimming took off 6 bases at V and 8 bases at J, with 11 bases between the two ends. The CDR3 contains 12 residues. In germline, CDR1 is LGHDT, CDR2 YNNKEL (reference sequence). The CDR3 loop reads CASSLVEDEQFF. CDR3 coding DNA: TGTGCCAGCAGTCTGGTCGAGGATGAGCAGTTCTTC.

This clonotype was picked up many times. Written as DNA, the CDR3 is TGTGCCAGCTCCCGGCACAATGAGCAGTTCTTC. This sequence encodes CASSRHNEQFF. The chain links TRBV5-8 to TRBJ2-1; D unclear. Germline V CDR1 and CDR2: SGHTS, YDEGEE. The V and J ends lost 7 bases and 5 bases respectively, with 7 bases between them. The CDR3 runs to 11 residues. Variable domain in full (rest from reference TRBV5-8 and TRBJ2-1): EAGVTQSPTHLIKTRGQQATLRCSPISGHTSVYWYQQALGLGLQFLLWYDEGEERNRGNFPPRFSGRQFPNYSSELNVNALELEDSALYLCASSRHNEQFFGPGTRLTVL.

This clonotype was counted ten times or more. V is TRBV20-1 and J is TRBJ2-4; the match to TRBD1 covers 8 bases. The trim removed 6 bases at V and 6 bases at J, leaving 7 bases unmatched. The germline V gene encodes CDR1 DFQATT and CDR2 SNEGSKA (reference sequence). The CDR3 spans 13 residues. The CDR3 DNA is TGCAGTGCACCTGACAGGGGAACAAACATTCAGTACTTC. It encodes CSAPDRGTNIQYF.

A few counts support this clonotype. The CDR3: CASSLPGQGGSPLHF. CDR3 nucleotide sequence: TGTGCCAGCAGCCTTCCGGGACAGGGGGGTTCACCCCTCCACTTT. This chain links TRBV28 with TRBJ1-6; TRBD1 aligns across 11 bases. The CDR3 consists of 15 residues. Trimming took 6 bases from V and 9 from J; bases not matched to a gene: 7. The germline V gene encodes CDR1 MDHEN and CDR2 SYDVKM.

In its sample, this clonotype was seen a few times. The chain has TRBV18 and TRBJ2-7, with 14 bases fitting TRBD2. The CDR3 covers 14 residues. Per germline, CDR1 KGHSH and CDR2 LQKENI. Trimming at V came to 3 bases and at J to 5 bases, leaving 0 bases not matched to a gene. The CDR3 is CASSPGLAGDEQYV. CDR3 sequence (DNA): TGTGCCAGCTCACCGGGACTAGCGGGAGACGAGCAGTACGTC.

The rearrangement joins TRBV7-2 to TRBJ1-2, with D maybe TRBD1 (6 bases). CDR3 length: 13 residues. V shed 6 bases and J shed 5 bases, with 13 bases lying between them. CDR1 and CDR2 from the germline V gene are SGHTA and FQGNSA. CDR3 sequence (DNA): TGTGCCAGCAGACTCGGACAGCAATATGGCTACACCTTC. Translation gives CASRLGQQYGYTF.

This clonotype has ten or more counts. V gene TRBV11-2 combines with J gene TRBJ2-1; possible D gene TRBD2, 5 bases. CDR3 length: 12 amino acids. Deletions cut 5 bases from V and 8 bases from J, with 10 bases between. Germline V CDR1 and CDR2: SGHAT, FQNNGV. CDR3 amino acids: CASSPGVDEQFF. The DNA of the CDR3 is TGTGCCAGCAGCCCCGGGGTTGATGAGCAGTTCTTC.

This clonotype was seen a handful of times. A much larger clonotype is one base distant, so this may be a read error. The chain couples TRBV6-6 to TRBJ2-3, with a weak D call TRBD2 (5 bases). Germline V gene lookup returns CDR1 MNHNY and CDR2 SVGAGI (reference sequence). The CDR3 sequence is 16 residues long. CDR3 region: CGSSPLGRGSTDTQYF. CDR3 bases: TGTGGCAGCAGTCCCTTAGGCCGGGGTAGCACAGATACGCAGTATTTT.

This clonotype was seen repeatedly, ten times or more. This chain joins TRBV3-1 and TRBJ2-1; D not resolved. Between the trimmed V and J ends, which lost 0 bases and 6 bases, there was a span of 3 bases. Germline loops: CDR1 LGHDT, CDR2 YNNKEL (reference sequence). This CDR3 spans 12 amino acids. CDR3: CASSQDPNEQFF. DNA of the CDR3: TGTGCCAGCAGCCAAGACCCCAATGAGCAGTTCTTC.

The V and J genes are TRBV19 and TRBJ2-4; TRBD2 agrees at 7 bases. Germline lookup yields CDR1 LNHDA and CDR2 SQIVND (reference sequence). V was pared by 1 base and J by 0 bases, with 6 bases of the junction left unmatched. The CDR3 is 17 amino acids. The CDR3 nucleotides are TGTGCCAGTAGTATAGGATGGCTAGCGGAAGCCAAAAACATTCAGTACTTC. Its translation is CASSIGWLAEAKNIQYF.